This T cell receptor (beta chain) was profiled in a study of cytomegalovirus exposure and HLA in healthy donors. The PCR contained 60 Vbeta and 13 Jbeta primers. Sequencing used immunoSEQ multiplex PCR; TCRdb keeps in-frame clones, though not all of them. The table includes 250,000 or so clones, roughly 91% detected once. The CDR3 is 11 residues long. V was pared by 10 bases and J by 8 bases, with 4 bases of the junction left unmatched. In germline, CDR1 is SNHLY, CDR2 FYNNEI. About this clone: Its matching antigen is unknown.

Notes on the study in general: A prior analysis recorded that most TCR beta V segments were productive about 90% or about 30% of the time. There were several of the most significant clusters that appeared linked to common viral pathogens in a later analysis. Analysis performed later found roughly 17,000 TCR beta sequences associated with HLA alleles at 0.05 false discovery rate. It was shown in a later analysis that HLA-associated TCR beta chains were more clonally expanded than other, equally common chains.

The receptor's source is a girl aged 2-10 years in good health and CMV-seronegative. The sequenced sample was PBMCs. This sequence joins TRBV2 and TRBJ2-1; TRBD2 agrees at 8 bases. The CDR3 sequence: CAIGLAHEQFF. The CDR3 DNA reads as TGTGCCATTGGACTAGCACATGAGCAGTTCTTC.